This TCR beta chain was captured by sequencing in a study of T cell repertoires in cytomegalovirus infection. Study context: Shared public TCR beta signatures pointed to both CMV infection and a matching HLA type.

The V gene lost 3 bases and the J gene lost 4 bases, with 21 bases spanning the gap. CDR1 and CDR2 (germline): SGHTA, FQGNSA. The CDR3 has 17 residues. MiXCR was run by TCRdb on the reads, yielding one entry per CDR3 protein. The sample yields 550,000 to 700,000 distinct CDR3 sequences, over 35% seen once. This clonotype was seen ten or more times. Its matching antigen is unknown. General study points: Ex vivo responses were dominated by HLA-C-restricted CMV-specific TCR beta clonotypes.

The TCR was taken from a human donor in good health (CMV status not recorded). Some clones in this sample may be carry-over from other donors' samples. The chain joins TRBV7-2 to TRBJ1-2; possible D gene TRBD1, 5 bases. This material consisted of cultured PBMCs, taken from culture after CMV antigen stimulation. The CDR3 is CASSFPSPRARGYGYTF. For the CDR3, the DNA is TGTGCCAGCAGCTTCCCCTCCCCCAGGGCACGCGGCTATGGCTACACCTTC. The full variable domain, completed using reference TRBV7-2 and TRBJ1-2, is GAGVSQSPSNKVTEKGKDVELRCDPISGHTALYWYRQSLGQGLEFLIYFQGNSAPDKSGLPSDRFSAERTGGSVSTLTIQRTQQEDSAVYLCASSFPSPRARGYGYTFGSGTRLTVV.